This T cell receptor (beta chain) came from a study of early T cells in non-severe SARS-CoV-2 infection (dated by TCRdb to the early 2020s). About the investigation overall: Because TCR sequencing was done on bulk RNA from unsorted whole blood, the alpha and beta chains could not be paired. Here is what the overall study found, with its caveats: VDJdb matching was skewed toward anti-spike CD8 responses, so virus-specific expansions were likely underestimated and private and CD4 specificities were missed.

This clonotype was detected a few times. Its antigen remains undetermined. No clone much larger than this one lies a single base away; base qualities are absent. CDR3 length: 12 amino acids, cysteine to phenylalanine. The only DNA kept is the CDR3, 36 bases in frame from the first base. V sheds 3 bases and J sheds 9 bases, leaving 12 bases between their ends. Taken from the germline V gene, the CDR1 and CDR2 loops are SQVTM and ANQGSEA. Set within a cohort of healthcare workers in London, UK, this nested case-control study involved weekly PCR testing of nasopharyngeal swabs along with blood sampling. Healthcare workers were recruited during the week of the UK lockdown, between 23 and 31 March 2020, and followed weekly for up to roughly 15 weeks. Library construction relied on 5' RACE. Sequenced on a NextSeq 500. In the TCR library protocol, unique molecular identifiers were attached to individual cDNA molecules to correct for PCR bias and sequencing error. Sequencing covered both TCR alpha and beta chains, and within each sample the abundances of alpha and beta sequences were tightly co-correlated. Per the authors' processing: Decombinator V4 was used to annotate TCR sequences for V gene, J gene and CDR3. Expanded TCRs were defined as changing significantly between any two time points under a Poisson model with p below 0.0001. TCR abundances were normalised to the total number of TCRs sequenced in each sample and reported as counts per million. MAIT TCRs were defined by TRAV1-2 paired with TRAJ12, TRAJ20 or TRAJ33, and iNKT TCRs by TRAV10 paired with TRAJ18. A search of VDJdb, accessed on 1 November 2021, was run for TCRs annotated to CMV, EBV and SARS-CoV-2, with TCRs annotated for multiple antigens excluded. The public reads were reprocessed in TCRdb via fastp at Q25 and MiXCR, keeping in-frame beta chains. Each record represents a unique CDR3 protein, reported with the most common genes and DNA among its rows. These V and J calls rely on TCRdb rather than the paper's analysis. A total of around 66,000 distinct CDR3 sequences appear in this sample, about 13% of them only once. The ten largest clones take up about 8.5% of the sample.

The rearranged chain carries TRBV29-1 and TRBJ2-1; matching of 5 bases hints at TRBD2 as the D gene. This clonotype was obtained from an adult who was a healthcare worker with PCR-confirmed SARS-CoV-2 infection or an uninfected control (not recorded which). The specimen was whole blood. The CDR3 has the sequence CSVEGRSPEQFF. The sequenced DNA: TGCAGCGTTGAGGGGAGAAGCCCTGAGCAGTTCTTC.